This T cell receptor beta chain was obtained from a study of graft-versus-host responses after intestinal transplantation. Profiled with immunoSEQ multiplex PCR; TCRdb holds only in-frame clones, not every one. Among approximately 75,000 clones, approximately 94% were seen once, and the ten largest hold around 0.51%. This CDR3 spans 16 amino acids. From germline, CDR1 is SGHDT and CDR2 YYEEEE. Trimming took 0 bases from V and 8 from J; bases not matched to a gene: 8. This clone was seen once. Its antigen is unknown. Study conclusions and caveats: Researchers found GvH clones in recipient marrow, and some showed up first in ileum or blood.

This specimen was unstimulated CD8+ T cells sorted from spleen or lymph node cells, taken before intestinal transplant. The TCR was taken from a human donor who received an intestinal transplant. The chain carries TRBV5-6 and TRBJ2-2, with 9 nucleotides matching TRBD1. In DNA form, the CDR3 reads TGTGCCAGCAGCTTGGCCCTACAGGGGGCAAGAGGGGAGCTGTTTTTT. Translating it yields CASSLALQGARGELFF.